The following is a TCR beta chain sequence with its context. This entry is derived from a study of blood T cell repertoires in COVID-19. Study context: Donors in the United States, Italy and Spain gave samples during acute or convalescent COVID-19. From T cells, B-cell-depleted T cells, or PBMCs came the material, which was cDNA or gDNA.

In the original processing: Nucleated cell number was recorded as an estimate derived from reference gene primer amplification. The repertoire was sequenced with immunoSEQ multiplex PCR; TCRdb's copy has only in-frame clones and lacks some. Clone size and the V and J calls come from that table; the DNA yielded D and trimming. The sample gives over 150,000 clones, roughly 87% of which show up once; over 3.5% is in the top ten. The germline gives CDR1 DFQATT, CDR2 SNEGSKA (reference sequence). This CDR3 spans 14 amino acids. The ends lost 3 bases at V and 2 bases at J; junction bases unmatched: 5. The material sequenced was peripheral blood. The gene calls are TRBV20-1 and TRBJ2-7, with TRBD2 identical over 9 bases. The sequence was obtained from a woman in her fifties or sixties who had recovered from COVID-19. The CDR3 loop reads CSASYAGGPYEQYF. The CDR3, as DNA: TGCAGTGCTAGTTACGCGGGGGGGCCCTACGAGCAGTACTTC.